Below, one T cell receptor beta chain is given with its context. The antigen remains unidentified. The sample belongs to a study of CD8+ T cells in alopecia areata. Germline lookup yields CDR1 MNHEY and CDR2 SMNVEV (reference sequence). The CDR3 is 14 amino acids. V was trimmed by 5 bases and J by 0 bases, leaving 10 bases between them. As the sequencing template, cDNA was produced by extracting RNA and reverse transcribing it. Generated by immunoSEQ multiplex PCR, the TCRdb table keeps only in-frame clones and is missing some. The sample holds some 120,000 clones, 45% to 50% seen once. Study-wide results and caveats: Whereas mice showed it more clearly, TCR sharing across patients was murkier, possibly because of HLA.

The investigators collected lesional scalp punch biopsies and peripheral blood from alopecia areata patients. PBMCs served as the source from which CD4+ and CD8+ T cells were sorted. The source of this sequence is a human donor with alopecia areata. This chain connects TRBV27 to TRBJ1-1, with D possibly matching TRBD1 (6 bases). Sequencing was performed on NKG2D-low CD8+ T cells sorted from blood. In nucleotides, the CDR3 is TGTGCCAGCAGTGATACAGGGTTGAACACTGAAGCTTTCTTT. It is translated as CASSDTGLNTEAFF.